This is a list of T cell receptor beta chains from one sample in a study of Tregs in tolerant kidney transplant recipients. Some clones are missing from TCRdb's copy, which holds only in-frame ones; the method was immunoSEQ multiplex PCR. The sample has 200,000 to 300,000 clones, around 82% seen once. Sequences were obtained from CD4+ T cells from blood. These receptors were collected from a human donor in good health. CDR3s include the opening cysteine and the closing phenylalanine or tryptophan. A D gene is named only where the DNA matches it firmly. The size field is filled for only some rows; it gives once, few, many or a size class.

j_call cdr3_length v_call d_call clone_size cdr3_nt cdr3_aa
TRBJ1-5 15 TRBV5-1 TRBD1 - TGCGCCAGCAGCCTGGGCGGACAGGAAAATCAGCCCCAGCATTTT CASSLGGQENQPQHF
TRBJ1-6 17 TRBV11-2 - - TGTGCCAGCAGCTTAGAGAGGTTTCAGAGTTTGGGTTCACCCCTCCACTTT CASSLERFQSLGSPLHF
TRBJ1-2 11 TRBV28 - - TGTGCCAGCAGGACCCCCAGCAGGCAGACCTTC CASRTPSRQTF
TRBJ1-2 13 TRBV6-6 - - TGTGCCAGCAGTTACTCGGGGGGCTATGGCTACACCTTC CASSYSGGYGYTF
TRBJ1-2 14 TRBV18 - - TGTGCCAGCTCACTCGGGGGGGATCTCGATGGCTACACCTTC CASSLGGDLDGYTF
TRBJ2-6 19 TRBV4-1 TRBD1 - TGCGCCAGCAGCCCACGACAGGGGGCGGTCCAACCTGGGGCCAACGTCCTGACTTTC CASSPRQGAVQPGANVLTF
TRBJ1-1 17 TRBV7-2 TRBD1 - TGTGCCAGCAGCTTAGCGGCAGGGGGCGGGTTGGACACTGAAGCTTTCTTT CASSLAAGGGLDTEAFF
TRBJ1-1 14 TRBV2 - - TGTGCCAGCAGTGAAAGCTTTGGGGGCACTGAAGCTTTCTTT CASSESFGGTEAFF
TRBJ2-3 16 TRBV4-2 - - TGTGCCAGCAGCGTTCACGGGACGGGGGGCACAGATACGCAGTATTTT CASSVHGTGGTDTQYF
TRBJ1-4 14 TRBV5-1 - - TGCGCCAGCAGCTTGGCTGCAACTAATGAAAAACTGTTTTTT CASSLAATNEKLFF
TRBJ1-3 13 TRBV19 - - TGTGCCAGTAGTATCGGGACTGGAAACACCATATATTTT CASSIGTGNTIYF
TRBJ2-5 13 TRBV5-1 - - TGCGCCAGCAGCCCTAGTGGGGGAGAGACCCAGTACTTC CASSPSGGETQYF
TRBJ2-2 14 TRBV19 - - TGTGCCAGTCTCCCCGGGGGTGTGACCGGGGAGCTGTTTTTT CASLPGGVTGELFF
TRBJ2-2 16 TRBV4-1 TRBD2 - TGCGCCAGCAGCCCGGGACTAGCGGGAAACACCGGGGAGCTGTTTTTT CASSPGLAGNTGELFF
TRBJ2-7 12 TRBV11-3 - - TGTGCCAGCAGCTTGGGATGGGGCGAGCAGTACTTC CASSLGWGEQYF
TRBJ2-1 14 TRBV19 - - TGTGCCAGTAGTAAACAGGAGAGCTACAATGAGCAGTTCTTC CASSKQESYNEQFF
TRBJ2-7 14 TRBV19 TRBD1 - TGTGCCACCACAACCGGGACAGGCGCTTACGAGCAGTACTTC CATTTGTGAYEQYF
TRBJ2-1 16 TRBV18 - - TGTGCCAGCTCACCACCGTCTAGCGTTCGGAACAATGAGCAGTTCTTC CASSPPSSVRNNEQFF
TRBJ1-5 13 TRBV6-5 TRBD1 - TGTGCCAGCAGGACAGGGACAAATCAGCCCCAGCATTTT CASRTGTNQPQHF
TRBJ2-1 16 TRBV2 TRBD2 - TGTGCCAGCAGTGGGATAGCGGGAGCCCCATACAATGAGCAGTTCTTC CASSGIAGAPYNEQFF
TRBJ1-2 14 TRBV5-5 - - TGTGCCAGCAGCTTGAGTCCCTCCGGGGGGGGCTACACCTTC CASSLSPSGGGYTF
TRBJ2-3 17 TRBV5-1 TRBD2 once TGCGCCAGCAGCTTGGGACTAGCGGGGCCTAGCACAGATACGCAGTATTTT CASSLGLAGPSTDTQYF
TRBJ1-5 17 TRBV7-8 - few TGTGCCAGCAGCTTTTCTCCGACCGTTTATAGCAATCAGCCCCAGCATTTT CASSFSPTVYSNQPQHF
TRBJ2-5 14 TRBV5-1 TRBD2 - TGCGCCAGCAGCTCACAGGGACTAGAGGAGACCCAGTACTTC CASSSQGLEETQYF
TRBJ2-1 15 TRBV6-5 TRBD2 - TGTGCCAGCAGTTACCGGACTAGCGGAAACAATGAGCAGTTCTTC CASSYRTSGNNEQFF
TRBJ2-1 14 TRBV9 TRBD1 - TGTGCCAGCAGCCCGACAGGGGAGGTGGGGGAGCAGTTCTTC CASSPTGEVGEQFF
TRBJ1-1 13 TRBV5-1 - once TGCGCCAGCAGCTTGAGTGGGAACACTGAAGCTCTCTTT CASSLSGNTEALF
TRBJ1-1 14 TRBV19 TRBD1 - TGTGCCAGTAGTCTCGCCGGGACAGGCGCTGAAGCTTTCTTT CASSLAGTGAEAFF
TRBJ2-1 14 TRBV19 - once TGTGCCAGTAGTATAGATAGACTCGATAACGAGCAGTTCTTC CASSIDRLDNEQFF
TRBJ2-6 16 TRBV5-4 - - TGTGCCAGCAGCCCGAGTCCTAGCTCCGGGGCCAACGTCCTGACTTTC CASSPSPSSGANVLTF
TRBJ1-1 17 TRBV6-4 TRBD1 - TGTGCCAGCAGTCCCAGGGGGTTCGTATTTTCGAACACTGAAGCTTTCTTT CASSPRGFVFSNTEAFF
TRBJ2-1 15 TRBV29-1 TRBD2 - TGCAGCGTGCTATTAGCGGGAGGGCAATACAATGAGCAGTTCTTC CSVLLAGGQYNEQFF
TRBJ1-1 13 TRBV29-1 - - TGCAGCGTTGTCGGGGTAATGAACACTGAAGCTTTCTTT CSVVGVMNTEAFF
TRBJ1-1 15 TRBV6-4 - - TGTGCCAGCAGTGACCCGCTATGGGTCGACACTGAAGCTTTCTTT CASSDPLWVDTEAFF
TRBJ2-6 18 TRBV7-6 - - TGTGCCAGCAGCCGGTGGGGCAGTACATCCTCTGGGGCCAACGTCCTGACTTTC CASSRWGSTSSGANVLTF
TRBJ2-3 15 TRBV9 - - TGTGCCAGCAGCGTAGGACCGAACTTGGAAGATACGCAGTATTTT CASSVGPNLEDTQYF
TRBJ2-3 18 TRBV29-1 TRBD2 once TGCAGCGTTGCCCGAGGCCTATTAGCGGGGGGGGGCACAGATACGCAGTATTTT CSVARGLLAGGGTDTQYF
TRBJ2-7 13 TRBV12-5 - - TGTGCTAGTGGTTTGGAAACAGGGACCGAGCAGTACTTC CASGLETGTEQYF
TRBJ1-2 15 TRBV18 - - TGTGCCAGCTCACCTGCGGGACAAAATAGCTATGGCTACACCTTC CASSPAGQNSYGYTF
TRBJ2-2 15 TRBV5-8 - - TGTGCCAGCAGCTTGAGGCTAGGTCCCCCCGGGGAGCTGTTTTTT CASSLRLGPPGELFF
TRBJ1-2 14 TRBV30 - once TGTGCCTGGAGTGTAACCGGGACCAACTATGGCTACACCTTC CAWSVTGTNYGYTF
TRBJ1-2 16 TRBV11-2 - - TGTGCCAGCAGCTCTGCTGGTCCCACCCAACTCTATGGCTACACCTTC CASSSAGPTQLYGYTF
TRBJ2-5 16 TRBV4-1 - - TGCGCCAGCAGCCAAGAGATTTCGGGCAGAAGGGGAGAGCAGTACTTC CASSQEISGRRGEQYF
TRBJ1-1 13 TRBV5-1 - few TGCGCCAGCAGCCCGAGGTCTGTCTCTGAAGCTTTCTTT CASSPRSVSEAFF
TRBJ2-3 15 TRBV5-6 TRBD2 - TGTGCCAGCAGCTTGACTAGCGGGGGCACAGATACGCAGTATTTT CASSLTSGGTDTQYF
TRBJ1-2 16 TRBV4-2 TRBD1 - TGTGCCAGCAGTACCTCCGGGACAGCCGCGTTCTATGGCTACACCTTC CASSTSGTAAFYGYTF
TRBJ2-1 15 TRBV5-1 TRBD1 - TGCGCCAGCAGCAGGACAGGGGACCGGACTACGGGGCAGTTCTTC CASSRTGDRTTGQFF
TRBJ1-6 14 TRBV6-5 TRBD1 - TGTGCCAGCAGTGGTGGACAGGGAGGTTCACCCCTCCACTTT CASSGGQGGSPLHF
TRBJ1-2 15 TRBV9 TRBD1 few TGTGCCAGCAGCCAGGGACAGGGTTGGAGCTATGGCTACACCTTC CASSQGQGWSYGYTF
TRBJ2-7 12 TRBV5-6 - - TGTGCCAGCAGCTTGTCTAGATACGAGCAGTACTTC CASSLSRYEQYF
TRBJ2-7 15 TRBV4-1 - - TGCGCCAGCAGCCATCCCAATCAGGGGTTTTTTGAGCAGTACTTC CASSHPNQGFFEQYF
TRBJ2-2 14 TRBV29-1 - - TGCAGCGCTCGGTCGGACGCGAACACCGGGGAGCTGTTTTTT CSARSDANTGELFF
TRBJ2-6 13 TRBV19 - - TGTGCCAGTAGGTGGTCTGGGGCCAACGTCCTGACTTTC CASRWSGANVLTF
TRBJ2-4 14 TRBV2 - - TGTGCCAGCCTTGAGGAGAGCAACAAAAACATTCAGTACTTC CASLEESNKNIQYF
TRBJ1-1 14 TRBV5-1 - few TGCGCCAGCAGCTACACAGGGCAGAACACTGAAGCTTTCTTT CASSYTGQNTEAFF
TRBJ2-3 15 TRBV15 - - TGTGCCACTATTCTTGGCGGGGCTAGCACAGATACGCAGTATTTT CATILGGASTDTQYF
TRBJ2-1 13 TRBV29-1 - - TGCAGCGACTCACAGGGATCCTACAATGAGCAGTTCTTC CSDSQGSYNEQFF
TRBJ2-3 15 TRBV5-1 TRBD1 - TGCGCCAGCACCCTGACAGGGGGCGAGACAGATACGCAGTATTTT CASTLTGGETDTQYF
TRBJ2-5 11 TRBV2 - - TGTGCCAGCCTTGGACTGGGGGCCCAGTACTTC CASLGLGAQYF
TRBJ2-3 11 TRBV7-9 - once TGTGCCAGCAGCCCCGCCACGGGACTCCTTTTT CASSPATGLLF